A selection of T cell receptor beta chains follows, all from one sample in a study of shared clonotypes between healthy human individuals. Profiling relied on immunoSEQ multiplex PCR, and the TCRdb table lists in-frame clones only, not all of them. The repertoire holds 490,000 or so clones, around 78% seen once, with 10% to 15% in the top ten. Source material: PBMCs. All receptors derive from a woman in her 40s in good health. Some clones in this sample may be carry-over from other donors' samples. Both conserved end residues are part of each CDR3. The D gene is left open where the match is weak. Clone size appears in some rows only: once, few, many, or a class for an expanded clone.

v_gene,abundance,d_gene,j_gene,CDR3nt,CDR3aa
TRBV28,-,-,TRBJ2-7,TGTGCCAGCAGGCTCGGAGCGAGGGTAGGGAGCTACGAGCAGTACTTC,CASRLGARVGSYEQYF
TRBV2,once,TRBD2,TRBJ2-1,TGTGCCAGTCGACTAGCGGGAGGGTACAATGAGCAGTTCTTC,CASRLAGGYNEQFF
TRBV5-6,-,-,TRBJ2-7,TGTGCCAGCAGCTTGGGTCTGCAACCAGGCTACGAGCAGTACTTC,CASSLGLQPGYEQYF
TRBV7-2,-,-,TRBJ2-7,TGTGCCAGCAGCTTACGGCAGGCGAGGGGTTACGAGCAGTACTTC,CASSLRQARGYEQYF
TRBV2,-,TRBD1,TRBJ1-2,TGCGCCACCCGACAGGGCCCCAACTATGGCTACACCTTC,CATRQGPNYGYTF
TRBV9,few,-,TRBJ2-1,TGTGCCAGCAGCGTAGGAGGAGTATACAATGAGCAGTTCTTC,CASSVGGVYNEQFF
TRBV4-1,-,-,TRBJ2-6,TGCGCCAGCAGCCGAGTTGCCTGGGTTTTCTCTGGGGCCAACGTCCTGACTTTC,CASSRVAWVFSGANVLTF
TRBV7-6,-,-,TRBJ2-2,TGTGCCAGCAGCTTTAGCGACAGAGGGACCGGGGAGCTGTTTTTT,CASSFSDRGTGELFF
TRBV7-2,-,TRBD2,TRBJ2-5,TGTGCCAGCAGCTTTGGCCTAGGTGCTAGCGGGGGCGGGACCCAGTACTTC,CASSFGLGASGGGTQYF
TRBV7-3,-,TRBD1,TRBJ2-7,TGTGCCAGCAGCCCCGGGACAGGTGGCGGCTACGAGCAGTACTTC,CASSPGTGGGYEQYF
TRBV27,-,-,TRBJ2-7,TGTGCCAGCAGTTCGGGGGGCGCATCCTACGAGCAGTACTTC,CASSSGGASYEQYF
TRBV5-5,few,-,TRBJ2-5,TGTGCCAGCAGCTTGCGAGTCGAGGAGACCCAGTACTTC,CASSLRVEETQYF
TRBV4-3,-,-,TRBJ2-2,TGCGCCAGCAGCCTAGCGGCAAACACCGGGGAGCTGTTTTTT,CASSLAANTGELFF
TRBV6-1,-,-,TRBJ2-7,TGTGCCAGCAGTGAAAGGGGCCTCTCCTACGAGCAGTACTTC,CASSERGLSYEQYF
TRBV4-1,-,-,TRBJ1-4,TGCGCCAGCAGCCTAGACAATTCGAATGAAAAACTGTTTTTT,CASSLDNSNEKLFF
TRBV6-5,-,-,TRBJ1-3,TGTGCCAGCAGTTATCAGTCGGGGGGTGGAAACACCATATATTTT,CASSYQSGGGNTIYF
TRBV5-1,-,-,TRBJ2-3,TGCGCCAGCAGCTTGGAGGGAGATACGCAGTATTTT,CASSLEGDTQYF
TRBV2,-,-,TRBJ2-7,TGTGCCAGCACCCGAGGGGCTAGCGAGCAGTACTTC,CASTRGASEQYF
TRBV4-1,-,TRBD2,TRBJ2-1,TGCGCCAGCAGCCAAGATCCCCAAGCGGGAGTATTTGAGCAGTTCTTC,CASSQDPQAGVFEQFF
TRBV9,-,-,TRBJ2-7,TGTGCCAGCAGCGTAGTTGGGGGCCACGAGCAGTACTTC,CASSVVGGHEQYF
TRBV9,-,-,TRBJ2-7,TGTGCCAGCAGCCTGGCCGGGGTTAGTGGTGAGCAGTACTTC,CASSLAGVSGEQYF
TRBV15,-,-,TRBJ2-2,TGTGCCACCAGCCTGGGGGCCGTGGACACCGGGGAGCTGTTTTTT,CATSLGAVDTGELFF
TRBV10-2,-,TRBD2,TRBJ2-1,TGCGCCAGCAGTGCCCCGACTAGCACCCACAATGAGCAGTTCTTC,CASSAPTSTHNEQFF
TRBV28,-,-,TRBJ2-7,TGTGCCAGCAGTTTTCACGAGCAGTACTTC,CASSFHEQYF
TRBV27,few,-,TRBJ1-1,TGTGCCAGCAGGGGACTGCAGAACACTGAAGCTTTCTTT,CASRGLQNTEAFF
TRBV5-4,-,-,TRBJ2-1,TGTGCCAGCAGCTTTCCTACACAGGGCGAACTCAAGCAGTTCTTC,CASSFPTQGELKQFF
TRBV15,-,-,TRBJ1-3,TGTGCCACCAGCAGAGATCCGCTCCTCGGAACTGGAAACACCATATATTTT,CATSRDPLLGTGNTIYF
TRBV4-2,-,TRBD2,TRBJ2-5,TGTGCCAGCAGCCGCGGGACTAGCGGGAGTGGGGAGACCCAGTACTTC,CASSRGTSGSGETQYF